This note documents a single TCR beta chain sequence. This clonotype turned up a few times. Its antigen remains undetermined. There are no base qualities to consult, and no much larger clone falls within one base. The record originates from a study of blood T cells in healthy people across ages (dated by TCRdb to the mid-2010s). Concerning the study at large: In model experiments, template switching captured about one uniquely barcoded TCR beta cDNA molecule for every two T cells. Using deep sequencing normalized with unique cDNA molecular identifiers, the study measured how TCR beta repertoire diversity changes with age. The donors were split into four age groups: young (average around 16 years), middle-aged (over 35), aged (62) and long-lived (about 74). Donors of different ages were randomly distributed across sequencing lanes to avoid experimental bias. The study analyzed two additional independent replicas of 1 million unique cDNA reads from the same blood draw for two donors, one aged 18 to 30 and one aged 80 or older. Findings and caveats that apply to the study as a whole: The long-lived group showed more naive CD4+ T cells, fewer expanded clones and increased TCR diversity than the aged group, suggesting age selection. Because the CMV infection status of the donors was unknown, age-related changes in expanded clonotypes may potentially have been confounded. Estimates of total diversity based on one million sequenced T cells were considered lower bounds and underestimates. There was a strong correlation between observed TCR beta diversity and the percentage of naive T cells measured by flow cytometry. Observed TCR beta diversity per million T cells fell roughly linearly with age, and a significant reduction was already apparent by age roughly 40. Since profiling was done on bulk unsorted PBMCs, naive and antigen-experienced compartments could not be conclusively compared.

Donors were a few dozen systemically healthy Caucasian individuals from Russia aged roughly 6 to 95 years. Each donor gave around 9.9 milliliters of peripheral blood, collected into EDTA-treated Vacutainer tubes. Ficoll-Paque density-gradient centrifugation was used to isolate PBMCs, with at least 6 million obtained per sample. Total RNA was extracted from PBMCs with Trizol reagent, with at least 6 micrograms obtained per sample. Naive CD45RAhigh/CD27high T cell percentages were measured by flow cytometry on a PBMC aliquot from every donor. There are 14 amino acids in the CDR3, from cysteine to phenylalanine inclusive. Just CDR3 DNA is preserved here, 42 bases in frame from base 1. CDR1 SGHTA and CDR2 FQGNSA were looked up in the germline V gene. V and J are truncated by 5 bases and 6 bases respectively, leaving an intervening sequence of 14 bases. Libraries were made using 5' RACE. A second PCR of 7 to 11 cycles was performed with a sample-barcoded 5' primer and a J-beta primer mix. Each TCR beta cDNA molecule received a unique molecular identifier from a template-switch 5' adaptor carrying 12 random nucleotides. Each sample yielded at least 3 million CDR3-containing paired-end reads. First-strand cDNA synthesis was performed from all RNA using the Mint cDNA synthesis kit, with priming by a TRBC-specific oligonucleotide. Following uracil-DNA glycosylase treatment, a first 18-cycle PCR with universal primers M1SS and BC2_uni_R was performed on all cDNA. The source study handled its data this way. For normalization, 1 million high-quality reads were randomly selected from each sample, with every read carrying a distinct molecular identifier. Instead of being binned into consensus sequences, reads that shared molecular identifiers were thrown out. MiTCR, set to a Q25 quality threshold and the strictest error-elimination algorithm, was used for CDR3 identification, clonotype clustering and error correction. A nonparametric unseen species model with Euler transformation was used to estimate lower-bound total TCR beta diversity. TCRdb reanalyzed the raw reads on its own, using fastp at Q25 for trimming and MiXCR for clone calling, and kept in-frame beta chains. Duplicate CDR3 protein sequences are folded into a single record with the most common DNA and genes. The V and J calls come from TCRdb's annotation, not from the publication. Present in this sample are fewer than 2 million distinct CDR3 sequences, about two fifths of which were seen just once. About 23% of the sample goes to the ten largest clones.

The chain employs TRBV7-2 and TRBJ2-4; possibly the D gene is TRBD1, per 5 matching bases. This receptor was obtained from a human donor in good health. The sequenced sample consisted of blood. The CDR3 region has the sequence CASSLPGLRNIQYF. The DNA sequence is given as TGTGCCAGCAGCCTTCCAGGGCTCAGAAACATTCAGTACTTC.